These 24 T cell receptor beta chains share one sample of origin, sequenced in a study of CD4 T cell repertoires in COVID-19. Their recognized antigens are unknown. CFSE-labeled cells were stimulated with autologous monocytes plus recombinant SARS-CoV-2 spike or nucleoprotein. Here immunoSEQ multiplex PCR was the method, and the copy in TCRdb shows in-frame clones only, minus some. This table has hundreds of clones, around 12% appearing once. The sequenced sample was effector memory CD4+ T cells, cultured in vitro, obtained after recovery from COVID-19. All receptors derive from a human donor who had COVID-19.

Judged by abundance, this clone is large. This rearrangement joins TRBV7-9 to TRBJ1-2, with 8 bases fitting TRBD1. J gave up 4 bases and V 5 bases, and 9 bases lay outside the gene matches. Germline-derived CDR1 and CDR2 are SEHNR and FQNEAQ (reference sequence). The CDR3 contains 15 residues. The CDR3 is CASSPDRGQIYGYTF. The CDR3 nucleotides are TGTGCCAGCAGCCCAGACAGGGGCCAAATCTATGGCTACACCTTC.

By share, this clone counts as medium-sized. The DNA for the CDR3 is TGCGCCAGCAGCTTGGACAGGGCTGTTAGGGATACGCAGTATTTT. Its protein is CASSLDRAVRDTQYF. The chain couples TRBV5-1 to TRBJ2-3; a possible D gene is TRBD1 (6 bases). The CDR3 has 15 residues. Germline-derived CDR1 and CDR2 are SGHRS and YFSETQ. The germline V and J ends were trimmed by 0 bases and 6 bases, with 14 bases remaining between them.

This clone counts as large (0.1 to 1%). The V gene is TRBV6-2 or TRBV6-3, the J gene TRBJ2-3; D call uncertain. The CDR3 totals 16 residues. The V gene lost 0 bases and the J gene lost 5 bases, with 15 bases spanning the gap. In germline, CDR1 is MNHEY, CDR2 SVGEGT. The CDR3 region is CASSYSLPRVVDTQYF. DNA for the CDR3: TGTGCCAGCAGTTACTCGCTTCCCCGGGTGGTAGATACGCAGTATTTT.

By share of the sample, this clone is large (0.1 to 1%). The chain is built from TRBV6-5 and TRBJ2-1; D may match TRBD1 or TRBD2 (5 bases each). The CDR3 is 12 residues long. The germline V and J ends were trimmed by 6 bases and 8 bases, with 11 bases remaining between them. The germline V gene encodes CDR1 MNHEY and CDR2 SVGAGI. DNA for the CDR3: TGTGCCAGCAGCACTAGAGGGGATGAGCAGTTCTTC. Translating gives CASSTRGDEQFF.

This sequence joins TRBV7-7 and TRBJ2-3, with 9 bases that match TRBD2. V lost 1 base and J lost 4; bases outside the gene matches: 6. The CDR3 has 16 amino acids. CDR1 and CDR2 (germline): SSHAT, FNYEAQ (reference sequence). In nucleotides, the CDR3 is TGTGCCAGCAGCTTAGGAACTAGCGGGTTTTCAGATACGCAGTATTTT. Residues: CASSLGTSGFSDTQYF.

This clone is classed as large. V and J are TRBV5-1 and TRBJ2-1, with 10 bases matching TRBD2. The CDR3 spans 15 residues. Germline trimming cut 4 bases from V and 6 bases from J; bases unmatched to any gene: 7. CDR1 is SGHRS, CDR2 YFSETQ, per germline. In nucleotides, the CDR3 is TGCGCCAGCAGCACCTGGACTAGCGGAGGCAATGAGCAGTTCTTC. Translating gives CASSTWTSGGNEQFF.

By sample fraction, this clone is hyperexpanded. The rearrangement links TRBV30 to TRBJ1-2; the D is unclear. CDR1 is GTSNPN, CDR2 SVGIG, per germline (reference sequence). The CDR3 is made up of 11 amino acids. V was shortened by 2 bases and J by 10 bases, with 11 bases between the two germline ends. The CDR3: CAWSNRIFYTF. CDR3 nucleotides: TGTGCCTGGAGTAATCGAATTTTCTACACCTTC.

By proportion, this clone is large. Other nucleotide sequences from this sample produce the same CDR3. The V call is TRBV3-1 (or the pseudogene TRBV3-2), the J call TRBJ1-1; TRBD1 matches at 8 bases. This CDR3 has 14 residues. The junction had 6 bases not matched to a gene; V was cut back by 4 bases and J by 5 bases. Germline V gene data show CDR1 as LGHDT and CDR2 as YNNKEL (reference sequence). CDR3 amino acids: CASSLGQGRTEAFF. The CDR3 DNA sequence: TGTGCCAGCAGCCTCGGACAGGGACGGACTGAAGCTTTCTTT.

In its sample, this clone is large. The V call is TRBV21-1, the J call TRBJ2-7; the table's D call of TRBD2 was not tested on the DNA. TRBV21-1 is termed a pseudogene. This CDR3 has 16 residues. CDR3 nucleotides: TGTGCCAGCAGCAAAGCCGGGCTAGCGGGAAGGTACGAGCAGTACGTC. This encodes CASSKAGLAGRYEQYV.

By proportion, this clone is large. Other nucleotide sequences from this sample produce the same CDR3. The gene calls are TRBV5-1 and TRBJ2-2, with 16 bases identical to TRBD2. Germline CDR1 is SGHRS and CDR2 is YFSETQ. V was pared by 3 bases and J by 5 bases, with 7 bases of the junction left unmatched. This CDR3 is 18 amino acids long. The CDR3 DNA sequence: TGCGCCAGCAGCTCCGGGACTAGCGGGGGGGCCCGTACCGGGGAGCTGTTTTTT. Residues: CASSSGTSGGARTGELFF.

This sequence joins TRBV11-2 and TRBJ1-4; perhaps TRBD1 as D (5 bases). Trimming stripped 5 bases from V and 5 bases from J, with 12 bases between. The germline CDR1 and CDR2 sequences are SGHAT and FQNNGV. This CDR3 has 14 amino acids. As DNA, the CDR3 is TGTGCCAGCAGCATTAGCAGGACAAATGAAAAACTGTTTTTT. Protein sequence: CASSISRTNEKLFF.

This rearrangement joins TRBV18 to TRBJ1-3; D ambiguous. V shed 2 bases and J shed 0 bases, with 8 bases lying between them. The CDR3 spans 15 residues. Germline V CDR1 and CDR2: KGHSH, LQKENI. CDR3 coding DNA: TGTGCCAGCTCACCATCGAGAAACTCTGGAAACACCATATATTTT. It codes for CASSPSRNSGNTIYF.

This clone is medium-sized within its sample. The chain employs TRBV6-5 and TRBJ1-6; no definite D call. CDR1 is MNHEY and CDR2 is SVGAGI in the germline V gene. CDR3 length: 15 amino acids. Trimming removed 6 bases at V and 9 bases at J, with 18 bases between. The CDR3 sequence: CASSPPGGRTSPLHF. In nucleotides, the CDR3 is TGTGCCAGCAGCCCCCCGGGAGGCAGGACTTCACCCCTCCACTTT.

By share of the sample, this clone is medium-sized (0.01 to 0.1%). At the DNA level, this CDR3 is encoded by other sequences in the same sample as well. This chain connects TRBV14 to TRBJ2-2; tentative D call: TRBD1 (5 bases). This CDR3 is built from 15 residues. V lost 4 bases to trimming and J lost 5 bases, with 14 bases between them. Germline values: CDR1 SGHDN, CDR2 FVKESK. CDR3 protein: CASSPRVSGTGELFF. In DNA, the CDR3 is TGTGCCAGCAGCCCCAGGGTATCAGGAACCGGGGAGCTGTTTTTT.

This clone is labeled as medium-sized (0.01 to 0.1%). The CDR3 DNA follows: TGTGCCAGTAGTGCCTGGGACAGGGGAAAAAATCAGCCCCAGCATTTT. It specifies CASSAWDRGKNQPQHF. This sequence joins TRBV19 and TRBJ1-5; 10 nucleotides match TRBD1. Germline CDR1 is LNHDA and CDR2 is SQIVND (reference sequence). The CDR3 has 16 residues. V lost 5 bases to trimming and J lost 4 bases; unmatched junction nucleotides: 8.

This clone was seen only a few times. The junction and the germline gene differ at one end; a read error may be behind it. The CDR3 region has the DNA TGCGCCGGGAGGAGGGGAGCTGTTTTT. Its protein is CAGRRGAVF. The J gene is TRBJ2-2, the V gene TRBV10-1, with D possibly TRBD2 on 6 matching bases. CDR1 is WNHNN and CDR2 is SYGVQD in the germline V gene (reference sequence). The CDR3 has 9 residues.

This clone is judged medium-sized (0.01 to 0.1%). The chain recombines TRBV6-5 with TRBJ2-1; perhaps TRBD2 as D (6 bases). Germline-derived CDR1 and CDR2 are MNHEY and SVGAGI. The CDR3 covers 14 residues. Trimming removed 5 bases at V and 0 bases at J, with 8 bases between. CDR3 coding DNA: TGTGCCAGCAGTCAGGGACTCTCCTACAATGAGCAGTTCTTC. As protein: CASSQGLSYNEQFF.

This chain joins TRBV3-1 (or the pseudogene TRBV3-2) and TRBJ2-7; D is unresolved. This CDR3 has 15 amino acids. Germline values: CDR1 LGHDT, CDR2 YNNKEL (reference sequence). In nucleotides, the CDR3 is TGTGCAGCAGCCAAAACCCCTGGCAGTCTAGGCGAGCAGTACGTC. Encoded protein: CAAAKTPGSLGEQYV.

This clone is classed as medium-sized. This chain links TRBV11-3 with TRBJ1-2; D uncertain. This CDR3 spans 16 amino acids. Germline V gene sequence: CDR1 SGHNT, CDR2 YENEEA. V lost 0 bases to trimming and J lost 5 bases, with 16 bases between them. CDR3: CASSLDMGNREYGYTF. CDR3 nucleotides: TGTGCCAGCAGCTTAGATATGGGAAATCGAGAATATGGCTACACCTTC.

This chain connects TRBV6-2 or TRBV6-3 to TRBJ2-4; D call uncertain. Germline V gene sequence: CDR1 MNHEY, CDR2 SVGEGT. The CDR3 sequence is 12 residues long. V gave up 4 bases and J gave up 8 bases, with 9 bases separating them. The CDR3 loop reads CASSFSGDIQYF. As DNA, the CDR3 is TGTGCCAGCAGTTTCTCTGGGGACATTCAGTACTTC.

The gene calls are TRBV10-3 and TRBJ2-3; 8 nucleotides align to TRBD1. CDR1 is ENHRY and CDR2 is SYGVKD in the germline V gene. The CDR3 has 15 residues. V shed 3 bases, J shed 5 bases, and the junction held 7 bases outside the gene matches. CDR3 residues: CAISETGGLGDTQYF. CDR3 sequence (DNA): TGTGCCATCAGTGAAACAGGGGGTCTCGGAGATACGCAGTATTTT.

Comments on this clone: The sample has other DNA sequences that encode this CDR3 too. The genes are TRBV3-1 (or the pseudogene TRBV3-2) and TRBJ1-1, with TRBD1 matching over 9 bases. V dropped 4 bases and J dropped 5; count of bases not matched to a gene: 5. The CDR3 runs to 14 residues. Germline-derived CDR1 and CDR2 are LGHDT and YNNKEL (reference sequence). The CDR3, as DNA: TGTGCCAGCAGCCTAGGACAGGGGCGGACTGAAGCTTTCTTT. As protein: CASSLGQGRTEAFF.

By frequency in the sample, this clone is large (0.1 to 1%). This sequence joins TRBV14 and TRBJ2-3, with 8 bases aligning to TRBD2. The CDR3 loop spans 19 amino acids. Germline CDR1 SGHDN, CDR2 FVKESK. J was trimmed by 2 bases and V by 0 bases; bases with no gene match: 13. CDR3 nucleotides: TGTGCCAGCAGCCAAGAATCTCGGGTAGTAGCGGGAAACACAGATACGCAGTATTTT. Translated: CASSQESRVVAGNTDTQYF.

By its share, this clone is hyperexpanded. The chain combines TRBV14 with TRBJ2-2; D ambiguous. The CDR3 is 14 residues long. Trimming stripped 2 bases from V and 8 bases from J, with 12 bases between. Germline values: CDR1 SGHDN, CDR2 FVKESK. The CDR3 DNA follows: TGTGCCAGCAGCCAATTACGCGGAGTAGGGGAGCTGTTTTTT. Protein: CASSQLRGVGELFF.